This T cell receptor (beta chain) appears in the sequencing data of a study of cytomegalovirus exposure and HLA in healthy donors. Findings of the study overall: Cytomegalovirus-associated TCR beta chains were listed, numbering some 170.

Worth noting for this clone: Antigen: not known.

Data came from immunoSEQ multiplex PCR; TCRdb stores just in-frame clones and leaves some out. Found here are roughly 330,000 clones, about 85% of them singletons; the top ten hold 1.2%. V was pared by 0 bases and J by 2 bases, with 10 bases of the junction left unmatched. The CDR3 spans 17 residues. Germline CDR1 is SGHVS and CDR2 is FNYEAQ. This TCR came from a woman younger than 45 in good health and CMV-seropositive. J is TRBJ2-7 and V is TRBV7-6; 7 bases align to TRBD1. The sample comprised PBMCs. This chain's CDR3 is CASSLAKGADSPYEQYF. The CDR3 DNA reads TGTGCCAGCAGCTTAGCGAAGGGGGCGGACTCCCCCTACGAGCAGTACTTC.